These 14 T cell receptor beta chains share one sample of origin, sequenced in a study of cytomegalovirus exposure and HLA in healthy donors. The primer mix had 60 Vbeta and 13 Jbeta primers. Only in-frame clones appear in the TCRdb table, and some are missing; sequencing was by immunoSEQ multiplex PCR. The top ten hold about 2.2% of the sample, which has approximately 200,000 clones, around 85% seen once. Specimen: PBMCs. The receptors stem from a woman in her forties or fifties in good health and CMV-seronegative.

The V and J genes are TRBV5-4 and TRBJ2-5; possibly TRBD1 for D (6 bases). Between the trimmed V and J ends, which lost 4 bases and 1 base, there was a span of 11 bases. Germline-derived CDR1 and CDR2 are SGHNT and YYREEE (reference sequence). The CDR3 contains 14 residues. CDR3 coding DNA: TGTGCCAGCAGCCTGGGGACAATCCAAGAGACCCAGTACTTC. Translating it yields CASSLGTIQETQYF.

The V and J genes are TRBV7-2 and TRBJ2-4; tentatively, D is TRBD1 (6 bases). The V and J ends lost 4 bases and 8 bases respectively, with 9 bases between them. There are 12 residues in the CDR3. In germline, CDR1 is SGHTA, CDR2 FQGNSA. Written as DNA, the CDR3 is TGTGCCAGCAGCTCCCCAGGGGACATTCAGTACTTC. Protein product: CASSSPGDIQYF.

The V call is TRBV28, the J call TRBJ2-6; weak D call: TRBD1 (5 bases). Germline lookup yields CDR1 MDHEN and CDR2 SYDVKM. The CDR3 loop spans 18 amino acids. The V end was cut by 5 bases, the J end by 0 bases, with 17 bases between. CDR3 residues: CASSAPPGIHSGANVLTF. DNA of the CDR3: TGTGCCAGCAGTGCCCCACCAGGGATCCACTCTGGGGCCAACGTCCTGACTTTC.

CDR3 in amino acids: CASSLGLASYEQYF. The CDR3 nucleotides read TGTGCCAGCAGCCTGGGACTAGCATCCTACGAGCAGTACTTC. The rearrangement uses TRBV27 and TRBJ2-7; 9 positions match TRBD2. This CDR3 comprises 14 residues. Germline V gene sequence: CDR1 MNHEY, CDR2 SMNVEV (reference sequence). J was trimmed by 1 base and V by 6 bases; bases with no gene match: 4.

V gene TRBV28 combines with J gene TRBJ2-7, with TRBD1 matching over 8 bases. This CDR3 comprises 15 residues. Per the germline V gene, CDR1 is MDHEN and CDR2 is SYDVKM. V lost 3 bases to trimming and J lost 1 base; unmatched junction nucleotides: 5. The CDR3 protein is CASSFEGTGSYEQYF. The CDR3, as DNA: TGTGCCAGCAGTTTCGAGGGGACAGGTTCCTACGAGCAGTACTTC.

CDR3 DNA sequence: TGTGCCAGCAGGGGACAGGGGGCGGGGGGCTACACCTTC. Amino acid sequence: CASRGQGAGGYTF. The chain links TRBV27 to TRBJ1-2; 12 nucleotides align to TRBD1. The length of the CDR3 is 13 residues. The germline CDR1 and CDR2 sequences are MNHEY and SMNVEV (reference sequence). V dropped 6 bases and J dropped 8; count of bases not matched to a gene: 4.

The chain has TRBV28 and TRBJ2-7; D is possibly TRBD1 (5 bases). V was trimmed by 0 bases and J by 3 bases, leaving 12 bases between them. The germline V gene has CDR1 MDHEN and CDR2 SYDVKM. This CDR3 comprises 15 residues. The CDR3 loop is CASSLWQGSLYEQYF. CDR3 nucleotides: TGTGCCAGCAGTTTATGGCAGGGTAGCCTCTACGAGCAGTACTTC.

This clone was observed a handful of times. The chain joins TRBV7-2 to TRBJ2-5; D is ambiguous. The CDR3 sequence is 14 residues long. V lost 2 bases to trimming and J lost 2 bases, with 9 bases between them. In germline, CDR1 is SGHTA, CDR2 FQGNSA. The CDR3 region has the DNA TGTGCCAGCAGCTTAATTTGGCAGCAAGAGACCCAGTACTTC. Translated, it gives CASSLIWQQETQYF. Full variable domain (outside the CDR3, taken from reference TRBV7-2 and TRBJ2-5): GAGVSQSPSNKVTEKGKDVELRCDPISGHTALYWYRQSLGQGLEFLIYFQGNSAPDKSGLPSDRFSAERTGGSVSTLTIQRTQQEDSAVYLCASSLIWQQETQYFGPGTRLLVL.

The gene calls are TRBV19 and TRBJ2-2; TRBD2 agrees at 8 bases. V shed 6 bases, J shed 4 bases, and the junction held 13 bases outside the gene matches. Germline V CDR1 and CDR2: LNHDA, SQIVND (reference sequence). The CDR3 is 17 residues long. The CDR3 bases are TGTGCCAGTAGCGGGGGGAGCGGGAGAGGAATCACCGGGGAGCTGTTTTTT. Protein sequence: CASSGGSGRGITGELFF.

The chain has TRBV5-4 and TRBJ2-5, with 8 positions matching TRBD1. The V and J ends lost 4 bases and 5 bases, in that order; junction bases with no gene match: 7. From germline, CDR1 is SGHNT and CDR2 YYREEE (reference sequence). This CDR3 comprises 14 residues. CDR3 nucleotide sequence: TGTGCCAGCAGCCCGGAGAACAGGGGGGAGACCCAGTACTTC. This gives the protein CASSPENRGETQYF.

The V gene is TRBV5-1, the J gene TRBJ1-1; D not certain. Germline V gives CDR1 SGHRS, CDR2 YFSETQ. The CDR3 totals 12 residues. With 5 bases removed from V and 5 bases from J, the gap between germline ends came to 10 bases. CDR3 region: CASSRGRTEAFF. The CDR3 DNA is TGCGCCAGCAGTCGTGGGAGGACTGAAGCTTTCTTT.

In its sample, this clone was seen once. V is TRBV18 and J is TRBJ1-1, with 8 bases lining up with TRBD1. Germline values: CDR1 KGHSH, CDR2 LQKENI. The CDR3 has 15 residues. The V and J ends lost 5 bases and 1 base, in that order; junction bases with no gene match: 6. CDR3 amino acids: CASSTRTGRNTEAFF. Here the CDR3 DNA reads TGTGCCAGCTCAACCCGGACAGGGAGGAACACTGAAGCTTTCTTT.

The chain has TRBV7-9 and TRBJ2-1; possible D gene TRBD2, 5 bases. The CDR3 extends over 14 amino acids. V lost 7 bases, J lost 5 bases, and 15 bases lay in between. Germline assignment: CDR1 SEHNR and CDR2 FQNEAQ (reference sequence). CDR3 sequence: CASTPFEGNNEQFF. For the CDR3, the DNA is TGTGCCAGCACCCCCTTTGAGGGAAACAATGAGCAGTTCTTC.

This clone was found once. The V gene is TRBV18, the J gene TRBJ1-1; possible D gene TRBD1, 6 bases. The CDR3 contains 15 residues. Per germline, CDR1 KGHSH and CDR2 LQKENI. The V end was cut by 0 bases, the J end by 7 bases, with 15 bases between. The CDR3 bases are TGTGCCAGCTCACCACCTTCAGCCAGGGGTATTGAAGCTTTCTTT. Its translation: CASSPPSARGIEAFF.